The 19 T cell receptor beta chains listed next were all sequenced from one sample in a study of early T cells in non-severe SARS-CoV-2 infection. One entry per CDR3 protein, called by TCRdb with MiXCR from the 5' RACE reads. The sample holds some 70,000 distinct CDR3 sequences, 4.9% seen once. Sequencing was carried out using whole blood. The source of these receptors is an adult who was a healthcare worker with PCR-confirmed SARS-CoV-2 infection or an uninfected control (not recorded which).

This clonotype appeared many times. This chain joins TRBV20-1 and TRBJ1-1; D perhaps matches TRBD1 (5 bases). The CDR3 spans 14 residues. The V end was cut by 3 bases, the J end by 0 bases, with 11 bases between. Per germline, CDR1 DFQATT and CDR2 SNEGSKA (reference sequence). The CDR3 loop is CSASQGYMNTEAFF. The CDR3 DNA reads as TGCAGTGCTAGTCAGGGCTACATGAACACTGAAGCTTTCTTT.

This clonotype was detected ten times or more. This sequence joins TRBV6-4 and TRBJ2-1, with TRBD1 identical over 7 bases. The CDR3 length is 13 residues. In germline, CDR1 is MRHNA, CDR2 SNTAGT. Trimming removed 6 bases from V and 5 bases from J; junction bases left unmatched: 4. The CDR3 sequence: CASRHTGDNEQFF. The CDR3 coding sequence is TGTGCCAGCAGGCACACAGGGGACAATGAGCAGTTCTTC.

This clonotype was seen ten or more times. The rearrangement joins TRBV29-1 to TRBJ2-5; TRBD1 aligns across 9 bases. CDR3 size: 15 residues. The germline V gene has CDR1 SQVTM and CDR2 ANQGSEA. Trimming cost V 6 bases and J 4 bases; bases outside gene matches: 12. The CDR3 DNA is TGCAGCGTCTCACGGGGGACAGGGAGGGGAGAGACCCAGTACTTC. Translated: CSVSRGTGRGETQYF.

This clonotype has at least ten counts. The CDR3 reads CASSWDGTSGNYEQYF. The CDR3 bases are TGTGCCAGCAGCTGGGACGGGACTAGCGGGAACTACGAGCAGTACTTC. The chain recombines TRBV7-2 with TRBJ2-7; 13 nucleotides line up with TRBD2. V was clipped by 4 bases and J by 3 bases; unmatched bases: 6. The CDR3 loop spans 16 amino acids. Per the germline V gene, CDR1 is SGHTA and CDR2 is FQGNSA.

This clonotype was picked up many times. V and J are TRBV7-2 and TRBJ2-7; D is perhaps TRBD1 or TRBD2 (5 bases each). The germline V gene encodes CDR1 SGHTA and CDR2 FQGNSA. The germline V and J ends were trimmed by 5 bases and 4 bases, with 9 bases remaining between them. This CDR3 has 12 amino acids. As DNA, the CDR3 is TGTGCCAGCAGCAGGGACCCGTACGAGCAGTACTTC. It specifies CASSRDPYEQYF. Complete variable domain (other parts from reference TRBV7-2 and TRBJ2-7): GAGVSQSPSNKVTEKGKDVELRCDPISGHTALYWYRQSLGQGLEFLIYFQGNSAPDKSGLPSDRFSAERTGGSVSTLTIQRTQQEDSAVYLCASSRDPYEQYFGPGTRLTVT.

The chain uses TRBV5-1 and TRBJ2-1; 8 bases agree with TRBD2. With V trimmed by 0 bases and J by 3 bases, 2 bases remained unmatched. The CDR3 totals 15 residues. CDR1 is SGHRS, CDR2 YFSETQ, per germline. This CDR3 reads CASSLVSGNYNEQFF. The CDR3 DNA follows: TGCGCCAGCAGCTTGGTTAGCGGGAACTACAATGAGCAGTTCTTC.

Here the CDR3 reads CASSLFRGGGNQPQHF. The CDR3 DNA follows: TGTGCCAGCAGCTTGTTCAGGGGAGGCGGCAATCAGCCCCAGCATTTT. This sequence joins TRBV5-8 and TRBJ1-5; D may be TRBD1 (6 bases). Germline values: CDR1 SGHTS, CDR2 YDEGEE. Between the trimmed V and J ends, which lost 1 base and 2 bases, there was a span of 13 bases. This CDR3 has 16 residues.

This clonotype has at least ten counts. The chain links TRBV7-2 to TRBJ1-2; tentatively, D is TRBD1 (5 bases). The V end lost 1 base, the J end lost 3 bases, and 15 bases lay between the germline ends. This CDR3 has 16 amino acids. Germline values: CDR1 SGHTA, CDR2 FQGNSA. In nucleotides, the CDR3 is TGTGCCAGCAGCTTAGGGGGCGCACAGGTTTACTATGGCTACACCTTC. This encodes CASSLGGAQVYYGYTF.

This clonotype is medium-sized in the sample. This chain links TRBV11-2 with TRBJ1-2; 7 nucleotides match TRBD1. CDR1 is SGHAT, CDR2 FQNNGV, per germline. This CDR3 is 13 amino acids long. V lost 4 bases to trimming and J lost 4 bases; unmatched junction nucleotides: 3. Here the CDR3 reads CASSSDRRYGYTF. Here the CDR3 DNA reads TGTGCCAGCAGCTCGGACAGGCGCTATGGCTACACCTTC.

This clonotype was seen repeatedly, ten times or more. CDR3 region: CAISPTPNSYNEQFF. The CDR3 nucleotides are TGTGCCATCAGCCCGACTCCTAACTCCTACAATGAGCAGTTCTTC. The chain is built from TRBV10-3 and TRBJ2-1; no clear D. The CDR3 is 15 amino acids. V was shortened by 6 bases and J by 0 bases, with 12 bases between the two germline ends. Germline CDR1 and CDR2: ENHRY and SYGVKD.

The V and J genes are TRBV21-1 and TRBJ2-3; the D call in the table, TRBD1, was not verified against the DNA. TRBV21-1 represents a pseudogene. CDR3 length: 15 amino acids. The CDR3 region is CASSKVDRVADTQYF. The CDR3 DNA is TGTGCCAGCAGCAAAGTGGACAGGGTTGCAGATACGCAGTATTTT.

This clonotype was detected a few times. This chain connects TRBV20-1 to TRBJ2-3, with 11 bases identical to TRBD2. Germline lookup yields CDR1 DFQATT and CDR2 SNEGSKA (reference sequence). The CDR3 totals 17 residues. The ends lost 1 base at V and 4 bases at J; junction bases unmatched: 10. This CDR3 is CSARGSGRAQVADTQYF. Written as DNA, the CDR3 is TGCAGTGCTAGAGGTAGCGGGAGGGCCCAGGTGGCAGATACGCAGTATTTT.

This clonotype appeared many times. The rearrangement links TRBV29-1 to TRBJ2-2, with TRBD1 as a possible D gene (5 bases). Trimming cost V 5 bases and J 4 bases, with 8 bases left between them. Germline loops: CDR1 SQVTM, CDR2 ANQGSEA. CDR3 length: 12 residues. The chain's CDR3 is CSVQGSTGELFF. DNA of the CDR3: TGCAGCGTTCAGGGTTCCACCGGGGAGCTGTTTTTT.

This clonotype was seen ten or more times. The chain uses TRBV29-1 and TRBJ2-1; TRBD2 agrees at 12 bases. The J segment lost 7 bases and the V segment lost 6 bases, leaving 7 bases of the junction unmatched. CDR1 and CDR2 (germline): SQVTM, ANQGSEA. This CDR3 is built from 14 residues. CDR3 in amino acids: CSVMTSGGPNEQFF. The CDR3 DNA reads as TGCAGCGTCATGACTAGCGGGGGACCTAATGAGCAGTTCTTC.

At least ten counts were recorded for this clonotype. The chain uses TRBV24-1 and TRBJ2-1; either TRBD1 or TRBD2 may supply D (6 bases each). Deletions cut 7 bases from V and 1 base from J, with 22 bases between. The CDR3 is 18 residues long. Germline values: CDR1 KGHDR, CDR2 SFDVKD. This CDR3 is CATRGGRVPILSYNEQFF. CDR3 DNA sequence: TGTGCCACCAGGGGGGGCAGGGTTCCAATTCTTTCCTACAATGAGCAGTTCTTC.

The chain has TRBV9 and TRBJ2-1; 9 bases align to TRBD2. V trimming: 3 bases; J trimming: 5 bases; junction bases outside the gene matches: 6. CDR1 is SGDLS and CDR2 is YYNGEE in the germline V gene. This CDR3 is built from 15 residues. CDR3 region: CASSALAGNNNEQFF. CDR3 DNA sequence: TGTGCCAGCAGCGCACTAGCGGGCAACAACAATGAGCAGTTCTTC.

On this clonotype: It may be a read error: a sequence one base away is much more abundant. The chain couples TRBV29-1 to TRBJ2-3, with TRBD2 as a possible D gene (6 bases). CDR1 SQVTM and CDR2 ANQGSEA come from the germline V gene. CDR3 length: 15 residues. Between the trimmed V and J ends, which lost 3 bases and 5 bases, there was a span of 18 bases. CDR3 in DNA: TGCAGCGTTGATTCCCCGGGGGACGCCATAGATACGCAGTATTTT. This codes for CSVDSPGDAIDTQYF.

This chain connects TRBV20-1 to TRBJ2-7; 7 nucleotides align to TRBD1. The V gene's germline CDR1 is DFQATT and CDR2 SNEGSKA (reference sequence). This CDR3 is 13 amino acids long. Trimming removed 0 bases from V and 3 bases from J; junction bases left unmatched: 2. CDR3 amino acids: CSARDWDSYEQYF. As DNA, the CDR3 is TGCAGTGCTAGAGATTGGGACAGCTACGAGCAGTACTTC.

The V gene is TRBV12-3 or TRBV12-4, the J gene TRBJ1-1, with 11 bases fitting TRBD1. This CDR3 spans 18 amino acids. With V trimmed by 6 bases and J by 0 bases, 12 bases remained unmatched. For the CDR3, the DNA is TGTGCCAGCAGCATCAGGACAGGGGGCCCGGTCCTGAACACTGAAGCTTTCTTT. It is translated as CASSIRTGGPVLNTEAFF.